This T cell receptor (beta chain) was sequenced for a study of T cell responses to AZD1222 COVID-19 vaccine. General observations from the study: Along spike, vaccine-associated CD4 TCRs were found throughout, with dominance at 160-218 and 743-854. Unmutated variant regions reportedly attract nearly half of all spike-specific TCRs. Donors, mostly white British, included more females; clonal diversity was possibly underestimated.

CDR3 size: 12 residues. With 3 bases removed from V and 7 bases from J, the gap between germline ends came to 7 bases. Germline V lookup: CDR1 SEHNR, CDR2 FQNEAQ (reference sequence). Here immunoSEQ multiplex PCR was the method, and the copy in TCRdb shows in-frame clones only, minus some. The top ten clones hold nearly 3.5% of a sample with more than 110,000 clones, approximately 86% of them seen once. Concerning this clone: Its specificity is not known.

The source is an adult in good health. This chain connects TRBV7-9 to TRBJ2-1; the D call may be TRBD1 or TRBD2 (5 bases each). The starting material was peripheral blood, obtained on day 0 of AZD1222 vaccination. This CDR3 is CASSFGANEQFF. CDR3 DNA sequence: TGTGCCAGCAGCTTCGGGGCGAATGAGCAGTTCTTC.